Shown below are 3 T cell receptor beta chains from a single sample sequenced in a study of shared clonotypes between healthy human individuals. Libraries were prepared by immunoSEQ multiplex PCR; TCRdb keeps only in-frame clonotypes and omits some of them. The sample carries 400,000 to 500,000 clones, 79% recorded once. Input material: PBMCs. Receptors originate from a woman aged 35 to 49 in good health. Some clones in this sample may be carry-over from other donors' samples.

This clone turned up a few times. The V and J genes are TRBV4-1 and TRBJ1-5; weak D call: TRBD1 (5 bases). Germline V gives CDR1 MGHRA, CDR2 YSYEKL. Trimming took 4 bases from V and 8 from J, leaving 12 bases between them. The CDR3 is 13 residues long. The CDR3 sequence: CASSRDRLEPQHF. CDR3 nucleotides: TGCGCCAGCAGCCGGGACCGCCTAGAGCCCCAGCATTTT.

The chain uses TRBV6-1 and TRBJ1-1; 9 bases are shared with TRBD1. Trimming at V came to 4 bases and at J to 2 bases, leaving 5 bases not matched to a gene. The CDR3 length is 15 residues. Per germline, CDR1 MNHNS and CDR2 SASEGT. DNA for the CDR3: TGTGCCAGCAGTGTAGGGGACAGGGCTAACACTGAAGCTTTCTTT. It specifies CASSVGDRANTEAFF.

The chain employs TRBV27 and TRBJ2-7, with 8 bases aligning to TRBD2. There are 15 residues in the CDR3. The V and J ends lost 6 bases and 2 bases, in that order; junction bases with no gene match: 9. Germline CDR1 MNHEY, CDR2 SMNVEV (reference sequence). CDR3 loop: CASSRPRGGPYEQYF. The CDR3 nucleotides read TGTGCCAGCAGCCGCCCCCGGGGGGGTCCCTACGAGCAGTACTTC.